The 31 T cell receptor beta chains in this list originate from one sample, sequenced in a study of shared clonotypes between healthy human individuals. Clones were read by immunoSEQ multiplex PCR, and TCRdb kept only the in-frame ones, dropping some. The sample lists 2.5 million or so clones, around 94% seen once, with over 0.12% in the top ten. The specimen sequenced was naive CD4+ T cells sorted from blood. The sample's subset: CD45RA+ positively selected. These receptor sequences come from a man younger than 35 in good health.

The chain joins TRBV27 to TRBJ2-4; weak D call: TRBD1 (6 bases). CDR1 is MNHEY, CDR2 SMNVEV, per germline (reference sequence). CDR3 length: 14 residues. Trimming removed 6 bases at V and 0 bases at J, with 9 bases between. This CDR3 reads CASSTGLAKNIQYF. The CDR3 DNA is TGTGCCAGCAGCACAGGGCTAGCCAAAAACATTCAGTACTTC.

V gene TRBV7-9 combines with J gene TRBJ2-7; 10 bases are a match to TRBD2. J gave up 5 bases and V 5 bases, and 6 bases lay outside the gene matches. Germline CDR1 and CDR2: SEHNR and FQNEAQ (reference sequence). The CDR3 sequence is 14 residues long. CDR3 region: CASSPGLADNEQYF. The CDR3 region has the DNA TGTGCCAGCAGCCCAGGACTAGCGGACAACGAGCAGTACTTC. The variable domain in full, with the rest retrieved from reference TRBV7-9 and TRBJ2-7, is DTGVSQNPRHKITKRGQNVTFRCDPISEHNRLYWYRQTLGQGPEFLTYFQNEAQLEKSRLLSDRFSAERPKGSFSTLEIQRTEQGDSAMYLCASSPGLADNEQYFGPGTRLTVT.

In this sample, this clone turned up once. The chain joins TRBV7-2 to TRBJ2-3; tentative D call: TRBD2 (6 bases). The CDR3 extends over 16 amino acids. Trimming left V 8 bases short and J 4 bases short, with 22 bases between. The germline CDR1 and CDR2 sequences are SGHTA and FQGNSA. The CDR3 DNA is TGTGCCAGCCAGGCGGGATGGAGGGGCGCAGCAGATACGCAGTATTTT. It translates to CASQAGWRGAADTQYF.

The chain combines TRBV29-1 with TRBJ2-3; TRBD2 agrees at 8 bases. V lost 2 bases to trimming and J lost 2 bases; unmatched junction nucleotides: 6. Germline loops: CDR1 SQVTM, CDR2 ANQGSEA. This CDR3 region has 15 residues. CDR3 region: CSVERGGDTTDTQYF. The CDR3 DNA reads TGCAGCGTTGAACGGGGGGGTGATACCACAGATACGCAGTATTTT.

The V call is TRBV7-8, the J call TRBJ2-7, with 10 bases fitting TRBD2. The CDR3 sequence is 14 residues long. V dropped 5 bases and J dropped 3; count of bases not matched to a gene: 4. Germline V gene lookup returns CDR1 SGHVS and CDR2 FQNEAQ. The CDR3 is CASSVGTSVYEQYF. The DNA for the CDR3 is TGTGCCAGCAGCGTCGGGACTAGCGTCTACGAGCAGTACTTC.

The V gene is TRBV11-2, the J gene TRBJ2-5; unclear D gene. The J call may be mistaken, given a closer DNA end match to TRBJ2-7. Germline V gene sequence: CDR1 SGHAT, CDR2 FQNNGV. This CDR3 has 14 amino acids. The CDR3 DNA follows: TGTGCCAGCAGCTTATTTAGCTATACCTACGAGCAGTACTTC. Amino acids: CASSLFSYTYEQYF.

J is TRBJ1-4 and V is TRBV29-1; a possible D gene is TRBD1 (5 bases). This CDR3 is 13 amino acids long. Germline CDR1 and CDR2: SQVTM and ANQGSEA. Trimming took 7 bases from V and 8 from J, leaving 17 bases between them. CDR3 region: CSALDTGVEKLFF. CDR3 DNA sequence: TGCAGCGCTCTCGACACGGGGGTCGAAAAACTGTTTTTT.

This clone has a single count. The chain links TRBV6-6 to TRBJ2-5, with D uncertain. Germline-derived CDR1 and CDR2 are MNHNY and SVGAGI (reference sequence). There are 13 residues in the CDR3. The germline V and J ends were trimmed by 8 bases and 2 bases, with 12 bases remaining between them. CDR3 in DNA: TGTGCCAGCGTCGGCGAGCTGCAAGAGACCCAGTACTTC. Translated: CASVGELQETQYF.

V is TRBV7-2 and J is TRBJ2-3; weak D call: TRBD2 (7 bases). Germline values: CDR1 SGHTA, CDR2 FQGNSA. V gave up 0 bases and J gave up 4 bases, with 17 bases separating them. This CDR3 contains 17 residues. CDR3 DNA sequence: TGTGCCAGCAGCTTAGCGGGGGGGGCCAGGAGGGCAGATACGCAGTATTTT. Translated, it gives CASSLAGGARRADTQYF.

The CDR3: CASSDSGGANEQFF. CDR3 nucleotide sequence: TGTGCCAGCAGCGATAGCGGGGGGGCCAATGAGCAGTTCTTC. V usage is TRBV9 and J usage is TRBJ2-1; TRBD2 matches at 11 bases. Looked up from germline, CDR1 is SGDLS and CDR2 is YYNGEE. V was pared by 3 bases and J by 6 bases, with 2 bases of the junction left unmatched. The CDR3 covers 14 residues.

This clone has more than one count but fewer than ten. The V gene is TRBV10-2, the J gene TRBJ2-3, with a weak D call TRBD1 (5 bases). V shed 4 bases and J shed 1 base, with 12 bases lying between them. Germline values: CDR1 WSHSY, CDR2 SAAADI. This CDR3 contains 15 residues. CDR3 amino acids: CASSGKQARTDTQYF. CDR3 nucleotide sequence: TGCGCCAGCAGTGGGAAACAGGCTCGCACAGATACGCAGTATTTT.

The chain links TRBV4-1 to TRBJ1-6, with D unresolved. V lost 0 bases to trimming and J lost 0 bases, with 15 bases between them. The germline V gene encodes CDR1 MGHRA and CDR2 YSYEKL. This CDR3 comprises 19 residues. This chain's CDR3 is CASSQEFAADSSYNSPLHF. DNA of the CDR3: TGCGCCAGCAGCCAAGAGTTCGCGGCCGATAGCTCCTATAATTCACCCCTCCACTTT.

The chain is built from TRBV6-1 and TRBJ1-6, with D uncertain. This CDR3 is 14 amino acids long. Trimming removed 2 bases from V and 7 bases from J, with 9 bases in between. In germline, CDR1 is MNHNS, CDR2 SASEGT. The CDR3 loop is CASSESFFNSPLHF. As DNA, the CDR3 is TGTGCCAGCAGTGAATCATTTTTCAATTCACCCCTCCACTTT.

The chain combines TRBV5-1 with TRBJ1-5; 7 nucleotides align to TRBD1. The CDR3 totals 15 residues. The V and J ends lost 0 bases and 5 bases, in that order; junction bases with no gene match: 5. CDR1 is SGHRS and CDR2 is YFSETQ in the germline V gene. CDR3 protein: CASSLDDREHQPQHF. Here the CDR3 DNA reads TGCGCCAGCAGCTTGGATGACAGGGAGCATCAGCCCCAGCATTTT.

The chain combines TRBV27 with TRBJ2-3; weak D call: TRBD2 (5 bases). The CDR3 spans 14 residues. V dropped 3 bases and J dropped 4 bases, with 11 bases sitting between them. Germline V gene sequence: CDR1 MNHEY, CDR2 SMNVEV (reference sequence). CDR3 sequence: CASSFGSDADTQYF. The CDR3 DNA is TGTGCCAGCAGTTTCGGTAGCGACGCAGATACGCAGTATTTT.

DNA for the CDR3: TGTGCCAGCAGCGCTAGCGGGAGGGCCAACAATGAGCAGTTCTTC. It specifies CASSASGRANNEQFF. The gene calls are TRBV9 and TRBJ2-1, with TRBD2 matching over 12 bases. This CDR3 comprises 15 residues. V lost 3 bases, J lost 5 bases, and 3 bases stayed unmatched. The germline gives CDR1 SGDLS, CDR2 YYNGEE.

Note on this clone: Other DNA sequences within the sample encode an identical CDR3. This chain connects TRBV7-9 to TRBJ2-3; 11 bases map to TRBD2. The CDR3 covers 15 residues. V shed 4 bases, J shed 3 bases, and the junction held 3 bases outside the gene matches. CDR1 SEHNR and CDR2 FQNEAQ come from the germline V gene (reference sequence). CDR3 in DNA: TGTGCCAGCAGCTATCTAGCGGGAGGAACAGATACGCAGTATTTT. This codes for CASSYLAGGTDTQYF. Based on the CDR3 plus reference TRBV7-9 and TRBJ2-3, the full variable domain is DTGVSQNPRHKITKRGQNVTFRCDPISEHNRLYWYRQTLGQGPEFLTYFQNEAQLEKSRLLSDRFSAERPKGSFSTLEIQRTEQGDSAMYLCASSYLAGGTDTQYFGPGTRLTVL.

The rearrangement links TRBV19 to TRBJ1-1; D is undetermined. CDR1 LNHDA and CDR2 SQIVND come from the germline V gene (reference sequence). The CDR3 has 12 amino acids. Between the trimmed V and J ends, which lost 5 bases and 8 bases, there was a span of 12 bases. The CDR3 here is CASSVIPWEAFF. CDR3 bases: TGTGCCAGTAGTGTTATACCGTGGGAAGCTTTCTTT. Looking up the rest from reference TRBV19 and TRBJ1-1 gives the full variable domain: DGGITQSPKYLFRKEGQNVTLSCEQNLNHDAMYWYRQDPGQGLRLIYYSQIVNDFQKGDIAEGYSVSREKKESFPLTVTSAQKNPTAFYLCASSVIPWEAFFGQGTRLTVV.

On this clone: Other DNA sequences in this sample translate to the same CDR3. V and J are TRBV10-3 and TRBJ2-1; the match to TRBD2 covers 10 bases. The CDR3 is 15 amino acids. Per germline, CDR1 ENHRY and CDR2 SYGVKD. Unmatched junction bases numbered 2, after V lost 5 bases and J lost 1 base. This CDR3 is CAISRTSGSYNEQFF. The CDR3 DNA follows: TGTGCCATCAGTCGGACTAGCGGTTCCTACAATGAGCAGTTCTTC.

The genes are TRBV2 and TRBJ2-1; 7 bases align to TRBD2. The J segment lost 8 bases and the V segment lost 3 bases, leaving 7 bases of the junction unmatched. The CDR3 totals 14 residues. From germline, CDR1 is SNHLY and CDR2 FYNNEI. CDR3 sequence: CASSDRWEGDEQFF. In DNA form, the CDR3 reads TGTGCCAGCAGTGATAGATGGGAGGGCGATGAGCAGTTCTTC.

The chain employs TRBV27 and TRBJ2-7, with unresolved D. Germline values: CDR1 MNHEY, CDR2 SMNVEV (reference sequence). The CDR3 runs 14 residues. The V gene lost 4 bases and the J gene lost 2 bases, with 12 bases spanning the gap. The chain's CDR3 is CASSYQDRPYEQYF. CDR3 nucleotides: TGTGCCAGCAGTTACCAGGACCGACCCTACGAGCAGTACTTC.

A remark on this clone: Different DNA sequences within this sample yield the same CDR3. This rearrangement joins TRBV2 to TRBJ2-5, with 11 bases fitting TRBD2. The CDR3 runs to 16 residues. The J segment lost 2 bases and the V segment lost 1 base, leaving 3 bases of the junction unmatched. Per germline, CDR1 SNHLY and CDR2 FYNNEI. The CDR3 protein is CASSEGLAGGQETQYF. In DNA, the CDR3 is TGTGCCAGCAGTGAAGGCCTAGCGGGGGGACAAGAGACCCAGTACTTC.

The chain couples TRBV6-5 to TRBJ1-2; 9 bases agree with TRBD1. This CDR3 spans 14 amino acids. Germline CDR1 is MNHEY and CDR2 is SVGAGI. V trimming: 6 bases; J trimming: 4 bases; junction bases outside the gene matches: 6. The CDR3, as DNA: TGTGCCAGCAGATTACAGGGGGCGACCTATGGCTACACCTTC. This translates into CASRLQGATYGYTF.

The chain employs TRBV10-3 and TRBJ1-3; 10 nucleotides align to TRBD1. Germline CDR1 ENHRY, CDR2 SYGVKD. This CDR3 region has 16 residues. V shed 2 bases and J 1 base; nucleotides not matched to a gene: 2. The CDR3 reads CAISEGTGESGNTIYF. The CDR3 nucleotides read TGTGCCATCAGTGAGGGGACAGGGGAATCTGGAAACACCATATATTTT.

The CDR3 loop is CASSYTGSGYTF. The CDR3 DNA sequence: TGTGCCAGCAGTTATACAGGGTCCGGCTACACCTTC. This chain joins TRBV6-5 and TRBJ1-2; the D gene is possibly TRBD1 (6 bases). Looked up from germline, CDR1 is MNHEY and CDR2 is SVGAGI. The V gene lost 3 bases and the J gene lost 8 bases, with 10 bases spanning the gap. The CDR3 covers 12 residues.

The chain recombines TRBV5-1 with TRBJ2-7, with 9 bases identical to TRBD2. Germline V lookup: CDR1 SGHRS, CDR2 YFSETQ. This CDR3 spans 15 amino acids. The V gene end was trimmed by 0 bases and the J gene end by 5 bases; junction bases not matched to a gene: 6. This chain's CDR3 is CASSLELAGVNEQYF. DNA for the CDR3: TGCGCCAGCAGCTTGGAGTTAGCGGGAGTTAACGAGCAGTACTTC.

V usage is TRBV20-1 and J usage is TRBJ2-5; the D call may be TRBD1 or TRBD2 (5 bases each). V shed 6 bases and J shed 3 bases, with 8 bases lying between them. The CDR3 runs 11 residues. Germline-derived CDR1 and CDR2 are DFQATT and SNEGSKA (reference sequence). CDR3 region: CSAGEEETQYF. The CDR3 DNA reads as TGCAGTGCGGGGGAAGAAGAGACCCAGTACTTC.

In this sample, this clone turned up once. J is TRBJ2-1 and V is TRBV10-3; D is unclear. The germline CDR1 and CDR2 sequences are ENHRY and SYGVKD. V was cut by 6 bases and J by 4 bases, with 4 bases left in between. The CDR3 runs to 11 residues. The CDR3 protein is CAIRLYNEQFF. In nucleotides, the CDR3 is TGTGCCATCAGGCTTTACAATGAGCAGTTCTTC.

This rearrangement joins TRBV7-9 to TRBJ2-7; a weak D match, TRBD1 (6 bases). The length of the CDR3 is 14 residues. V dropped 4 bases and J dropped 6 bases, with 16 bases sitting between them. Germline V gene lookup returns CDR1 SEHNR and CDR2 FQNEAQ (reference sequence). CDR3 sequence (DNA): TGTGCCAGCAGCTCCGGCAGGGGAGCAGGCGAGCAGTACTTC. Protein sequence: CASSSGRGAGEQYF.

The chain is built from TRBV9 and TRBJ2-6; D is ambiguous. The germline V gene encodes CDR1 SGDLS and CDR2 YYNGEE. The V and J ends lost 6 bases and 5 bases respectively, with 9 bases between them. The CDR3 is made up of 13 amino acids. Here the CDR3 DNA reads TGTGCCAGCATAAGGTTCCGGGCCAACGTCCTGACTTTC. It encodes CASIRFRANVLTF.

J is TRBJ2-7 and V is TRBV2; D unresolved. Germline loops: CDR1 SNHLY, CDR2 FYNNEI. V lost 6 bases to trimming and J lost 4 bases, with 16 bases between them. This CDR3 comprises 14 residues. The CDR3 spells CASRLTYFGYEQYF. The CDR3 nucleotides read TGTGCCAGCAGGCTGACATATTTCGGATACGAGCAGTACTTC.